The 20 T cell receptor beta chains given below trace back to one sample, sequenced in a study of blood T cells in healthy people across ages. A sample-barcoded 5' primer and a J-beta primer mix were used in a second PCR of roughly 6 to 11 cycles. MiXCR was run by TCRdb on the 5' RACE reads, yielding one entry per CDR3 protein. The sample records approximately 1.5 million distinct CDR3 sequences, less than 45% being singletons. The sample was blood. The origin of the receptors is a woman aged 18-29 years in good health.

CDR3 loop: CASSLLGVGSYEQYF. CDR3 DNA: TGTGCCAGCAGCTTATTAGGGGTGGGGTCCTACGAGCAGTACTTC. The chain has TRBV7-2 and TRBJ2-5; D is perhaps TRBD1 (5 bases). The J call is uncertain, as TRBJ2-7 better fits the DNA end. From germline, CDR1 is SGHTA and CDR2 FQGNSA. CDR3 length: 15 residues.

The CDR3 reads CASSVDVNYGYTF. The CDR3 bases are TGTGCCAGCAGCGTAGATGTAAACTATGGCTACACCTTC. The chain combines TRBV7-9 with TRBJ1-2, with D uncertain. The CDR3 contains 13 residues. V lost 5 bases and J lost 2, with 9 bases in between. Germline V gives CDR1 SEHNR, CDR2 FQNEAQ (reference sequence). The whole variable domain, filled in from reference TRBV7-9 and TRBJ1-2, reads DTGVSQNPRHKITKRGQNVTFRCDPISEHNRLYWYRQTLGQGPEFLTYFQNEAQLEKSRLLSDRFSAERPKGSFSTLEIQRTEQGDSAMYLCASSVDVNYGYTFGSGTRLTVV.

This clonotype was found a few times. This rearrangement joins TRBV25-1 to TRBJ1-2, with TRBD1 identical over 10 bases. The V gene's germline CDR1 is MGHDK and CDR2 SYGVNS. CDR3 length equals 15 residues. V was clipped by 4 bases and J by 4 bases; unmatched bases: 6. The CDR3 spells CASSVPGQGTYGYTF. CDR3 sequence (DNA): TGTGCCAGCAGTGTTCCGGGACAGGGGACCTATGGCTACACCTTC.

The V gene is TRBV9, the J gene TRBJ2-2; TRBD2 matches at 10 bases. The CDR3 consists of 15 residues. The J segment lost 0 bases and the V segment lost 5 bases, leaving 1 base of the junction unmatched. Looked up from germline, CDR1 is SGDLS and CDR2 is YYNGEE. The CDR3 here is CASRGTSANTGELFF. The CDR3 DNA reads TGTGCCAGCAGGGGGACTAGCGCGAACACCGGGGAGCTGTTTTTT.

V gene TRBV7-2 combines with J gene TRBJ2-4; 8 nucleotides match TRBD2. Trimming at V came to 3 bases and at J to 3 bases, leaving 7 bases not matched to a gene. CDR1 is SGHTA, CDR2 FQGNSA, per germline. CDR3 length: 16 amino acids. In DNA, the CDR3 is TGTGCCAGCAGCTTGACCATGAGCGGGGGCAAAAACATTCAGTACTTC. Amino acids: CASSLTMSGGKNIQYF.

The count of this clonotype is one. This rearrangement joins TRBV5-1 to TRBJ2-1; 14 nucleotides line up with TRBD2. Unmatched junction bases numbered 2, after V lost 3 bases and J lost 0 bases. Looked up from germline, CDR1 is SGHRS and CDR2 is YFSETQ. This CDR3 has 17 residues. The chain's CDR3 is CASSWGLAGDSYNEQFF. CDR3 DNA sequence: TGCGCCAGCAGCTGGGGACTAGCGGGAGACTCCTACAATGAGCAGTTCTTC.

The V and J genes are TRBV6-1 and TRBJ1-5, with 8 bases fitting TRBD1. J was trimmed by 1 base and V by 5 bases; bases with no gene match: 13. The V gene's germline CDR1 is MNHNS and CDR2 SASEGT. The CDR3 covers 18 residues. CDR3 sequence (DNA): TGTGCCAGCAGTAGATCAGGGGGCTGGGTAAGAAGCAATCAGCCCCAGCATTTT. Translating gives CASSRSGGWVRSNQPQHF.

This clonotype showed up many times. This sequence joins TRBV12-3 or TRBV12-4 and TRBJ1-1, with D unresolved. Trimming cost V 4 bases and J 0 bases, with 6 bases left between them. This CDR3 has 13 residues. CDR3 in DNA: TGTGCCAGCAGTTCACAGATGAACACTGAAGCTTTCTTT. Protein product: CASSSQMNTEAFF.

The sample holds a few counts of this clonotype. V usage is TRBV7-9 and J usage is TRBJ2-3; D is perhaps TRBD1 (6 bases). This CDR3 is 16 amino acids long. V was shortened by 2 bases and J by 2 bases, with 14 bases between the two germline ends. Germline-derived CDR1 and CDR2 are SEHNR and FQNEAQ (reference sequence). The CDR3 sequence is CASSLIRTASTDTQYF. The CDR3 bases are TGTGCCAGCAGCTTAATTCGGACAGCCTCCACAGATACGCAGTATTTT.

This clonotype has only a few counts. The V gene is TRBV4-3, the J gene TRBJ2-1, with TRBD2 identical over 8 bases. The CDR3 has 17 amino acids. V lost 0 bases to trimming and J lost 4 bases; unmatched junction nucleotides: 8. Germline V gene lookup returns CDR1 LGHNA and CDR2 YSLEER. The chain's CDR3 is CASSQEREAGWYNEQFF. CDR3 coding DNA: TGCGCCAGCAGCCAAGAGCGGGAGGCGGGGTGGTACAATGAGCAGTTCTTC.

The CDR3 nucleotides are TGTGCCAGCACCCCCGCAGGAACCAATGAGCAGTTCTTC. Its translation: CASTPAGTNEQFF. The chain joins TRBV12-3 or TRBV12-4 to TRBJ2-1; no reliable D call. The CDR3 runs 13 residues. V dropped 7 bases and J dropped 6 bases, with 13 bases sitting between them.

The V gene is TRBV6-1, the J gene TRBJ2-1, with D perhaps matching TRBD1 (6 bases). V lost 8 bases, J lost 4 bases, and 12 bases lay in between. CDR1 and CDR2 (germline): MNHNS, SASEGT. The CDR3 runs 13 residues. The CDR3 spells CASEQGMYNEQFF. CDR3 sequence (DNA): TGTGCCAGCGAACAGGGAATGTACAATGAGCAGTTCTTC.

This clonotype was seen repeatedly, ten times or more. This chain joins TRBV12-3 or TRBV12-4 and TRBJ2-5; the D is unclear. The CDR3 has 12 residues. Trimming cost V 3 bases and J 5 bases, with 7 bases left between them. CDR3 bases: TGTGCCAGCAGTTTGGGAAAGGAGACCCAGTACTTC. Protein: CASSLGKETQYF.

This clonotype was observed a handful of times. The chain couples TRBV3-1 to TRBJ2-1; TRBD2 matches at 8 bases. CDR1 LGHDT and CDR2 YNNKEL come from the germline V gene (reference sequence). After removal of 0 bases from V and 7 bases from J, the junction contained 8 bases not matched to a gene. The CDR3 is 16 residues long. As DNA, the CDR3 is TGTGCCAGCAGCCAAGATGGGGGACTAGGAGCTAATGAGCAGTTCTTC. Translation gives CASSQDGGLGANEQFF.

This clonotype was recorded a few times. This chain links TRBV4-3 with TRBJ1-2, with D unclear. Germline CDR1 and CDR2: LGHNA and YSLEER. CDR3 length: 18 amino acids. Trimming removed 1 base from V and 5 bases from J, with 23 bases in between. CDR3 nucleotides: TGCGCCAGCAGCCAAGGTCGGTTGGAGGGAGGCGAGGTTTATGGCTACACCTTC. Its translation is CASSQGRLEGGEVYGYTF.

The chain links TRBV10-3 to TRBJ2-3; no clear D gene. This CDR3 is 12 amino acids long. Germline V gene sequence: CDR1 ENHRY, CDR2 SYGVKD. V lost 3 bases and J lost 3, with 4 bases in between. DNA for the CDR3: TGTGCCATCAGTGACAGAACAGATACGCAGTATTTT. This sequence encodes CAISDRTDTQYF.

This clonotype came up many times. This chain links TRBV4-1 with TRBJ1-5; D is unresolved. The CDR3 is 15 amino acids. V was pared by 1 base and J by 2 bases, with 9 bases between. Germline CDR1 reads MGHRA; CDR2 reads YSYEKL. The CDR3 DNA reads TGCGCCAGCAGCCAAGTTCCCCTTGGCAATCAGCCCCAGCATTTT. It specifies CASSQVPLGNQPQHF.

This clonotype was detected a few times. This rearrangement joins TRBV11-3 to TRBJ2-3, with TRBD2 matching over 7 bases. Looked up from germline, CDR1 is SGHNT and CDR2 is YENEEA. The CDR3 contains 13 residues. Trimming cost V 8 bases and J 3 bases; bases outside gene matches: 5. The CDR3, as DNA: TGTGCCAGCCGGCCAGCGGGGACAGATACGCAGTATTTT. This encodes CASRPAGTDTQYF.

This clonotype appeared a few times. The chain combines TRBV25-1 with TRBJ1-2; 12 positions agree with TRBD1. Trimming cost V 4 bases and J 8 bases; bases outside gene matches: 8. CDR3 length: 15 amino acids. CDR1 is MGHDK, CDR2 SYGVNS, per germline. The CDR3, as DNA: TGTGCCAGCAGTGTCGCCGGGACAGGGGGCCGGGGCTACACCTTC. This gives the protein CASSVAGTGGRGYTF.

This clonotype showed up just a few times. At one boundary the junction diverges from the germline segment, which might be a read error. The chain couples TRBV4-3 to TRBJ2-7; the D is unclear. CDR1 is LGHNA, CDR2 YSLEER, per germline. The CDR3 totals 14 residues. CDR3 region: CVSSQERANYEQYF. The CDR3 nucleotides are TGCGTCAGCAGCCAAGAAAGGGCAAACTACGAGCAGTACTTC.